Sequencing of this T cell receptor beta chain was carried out in a study of blood T cell repertoires in COVID-19 (dated by TCRdb to the early 2020s). About the study as a whole: Collaborator samples came from the United States, Italy and Spain and covered acute and convalescent phases of COVID-19. Where HLA class I and class II types were available, the types were taken from metadata supplied by the sample provider, not from assay-based typing. A freely available public database, intended as a resource for researchers studying the immune response to SARS-CoV-2, is where the repertoires were released. Samples were obtained from the ongoing ImmuneRACE study (first 160 participants) and from 950 to 1,500 subjects provided by 6 global collaborators. The material from the prospective study consisted of cDNA or gDNA derived from T cells, B-cell-depleted T cells, or PBMCs. Sample metadata almost always included a de-identified subject ID, COVID-19 status, age in years and sex. Subjects who had been exposed to COVID-19, were actively infected with it, or had recovered from it provided the deeply sampled blood TCRbeta repertoires that made up the dataset.

Each collaborating institution followed its own protocols to collect whole blood in K2EDTA tubes. Collaborator samples were shipped for TCRbeta analysis as frozen whole blood, isolated PBMCs, or DNA extracted from either sample type. V loses 5 bases at its end and J loses 5 bases; junction bases beyond the gene matches: 3. CDR3 length: 14 amino acids, cysteine to phenylalanine. Only CDR3 DNA is held: 42 bases, read in frame from base 1. The germline V gene (reference sequence) specifies MNHEY as CDR1 and SMNVEV as CDR2. Beyond this particular receptor, the publication reports: The quantity of clinical and demographic metadata differed by source and by participant and was supplied without curation.

The immunoSEQ Assay, a bias-controlled multiplex PCR, was used to amplify TCRbeta CDR3 regions from genomic DNA. The paper's data handling went like this. Nucleated cell counts per sample were estimated from amplification of reference gene primers within the assay. Sequence reads were collapsed and filtered to measure the absolute abundance of every unique TCRbeta CDR3 rearrangement. For each sample, productive Simpson clonality was calculated as the square root of Simpson's diversity index over productive rearrangements. As stored in TCRdb, this immuneACCESS dataset retains in-frame rearrangements with V and J assigned. A fraction of the clones does not appear; measured against another copy, unresolved V genes explain less than half of the discrepancy, and the remainder lacks a known reason. D and trimming were read from the DNA, whereas the V and J calls and clone size are those reported in that table. The sample includes around 100,000 clones, with roughly nine tenths observed a single time. Over 0.95% of the sample is taken by the ten largest.

This clone has only one observation. Its antigen is not yet known. The sample holds no much larger clone one base away, and base qualities are not on file. The sequenced sample consisted of peripheral blood. The source of this sequence is a man aged 60 to 75 with acute or convalescent COVID-19. Rearrangement joined TRBV27 to TRBJ2-3; 11 bases in the middle match TRBD2. The CDR3 has the sequence CASSLGLAGDTQYF. The DNA sequence is given as TGTGCCAGCAGTCTCGGACTAGCGGGAGATACGCAGTATTTT.